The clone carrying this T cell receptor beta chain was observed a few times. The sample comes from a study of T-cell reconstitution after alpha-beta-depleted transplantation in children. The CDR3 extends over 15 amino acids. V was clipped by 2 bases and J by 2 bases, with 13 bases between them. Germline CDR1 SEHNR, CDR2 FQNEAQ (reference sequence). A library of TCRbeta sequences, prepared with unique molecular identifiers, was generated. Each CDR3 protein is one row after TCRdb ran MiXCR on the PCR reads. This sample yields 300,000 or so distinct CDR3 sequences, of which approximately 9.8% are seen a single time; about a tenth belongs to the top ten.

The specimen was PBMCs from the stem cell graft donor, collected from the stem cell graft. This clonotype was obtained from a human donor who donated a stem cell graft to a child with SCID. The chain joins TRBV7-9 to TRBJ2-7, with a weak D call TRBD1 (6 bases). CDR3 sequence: CASSLPGHPPYEQYF. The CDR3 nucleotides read TGTGCCAGCAGCTTACCGGGACACCCGCCCTACGAGCAGTACTTC. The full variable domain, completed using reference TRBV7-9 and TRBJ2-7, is DTGVSQNPRHKITKRGQNVTFRCDPISEHNRLYWYRQTLGQGPEFLTYFQNEAQLEKSRLLSDRFSAERPKGSFSTLEIQRTEQGDSAMYLCASSLPGHPPYEQYFGPGTRLTVT.